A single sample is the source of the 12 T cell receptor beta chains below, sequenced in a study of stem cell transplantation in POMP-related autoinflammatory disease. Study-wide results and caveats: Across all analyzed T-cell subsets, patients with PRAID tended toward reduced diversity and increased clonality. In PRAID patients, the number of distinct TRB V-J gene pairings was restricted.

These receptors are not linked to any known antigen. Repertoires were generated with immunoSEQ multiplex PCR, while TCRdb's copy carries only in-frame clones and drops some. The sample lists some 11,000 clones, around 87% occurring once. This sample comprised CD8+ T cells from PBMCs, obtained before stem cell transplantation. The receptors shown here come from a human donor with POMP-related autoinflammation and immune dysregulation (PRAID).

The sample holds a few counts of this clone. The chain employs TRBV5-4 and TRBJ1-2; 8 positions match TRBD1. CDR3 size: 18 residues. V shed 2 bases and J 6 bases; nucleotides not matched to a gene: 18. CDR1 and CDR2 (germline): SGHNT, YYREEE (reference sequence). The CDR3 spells CASSLGGWIGQGRDGYTF. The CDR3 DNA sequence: TGTGCCAGCAGCTTAGGGGGGTGGATAGGACAGGGACGCGATGGCTACACCTTC. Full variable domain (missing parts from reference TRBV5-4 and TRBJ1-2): ETGVTQSPTHLIKTRGQQVTLRCSSQSGHNTVSWYQQALGQGPQFIFQYYREEENGRGNFPPRFSGLQFPNYSSELNVNALELDDSALYLCASSLGGWIGQGRDGYTFGSGTRLTVV.

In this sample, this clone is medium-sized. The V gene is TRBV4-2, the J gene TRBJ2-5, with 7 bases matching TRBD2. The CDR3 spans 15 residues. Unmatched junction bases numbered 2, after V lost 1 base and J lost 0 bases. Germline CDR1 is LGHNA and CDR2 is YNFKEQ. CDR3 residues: CASSQASGDQETQYF. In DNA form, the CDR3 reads TGTGCCAGCAGCCAAGCTAGCGGAGACCAAGAGACCCAGTACTTC.

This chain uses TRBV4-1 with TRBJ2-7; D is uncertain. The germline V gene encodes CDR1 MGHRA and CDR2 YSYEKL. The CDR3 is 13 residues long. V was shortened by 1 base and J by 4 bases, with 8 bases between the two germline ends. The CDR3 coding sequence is TGCGCCAGCAGCCAAGTTTCTGAGTACGAGCAGTACTTC. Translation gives CASSQVSEYEQYF.

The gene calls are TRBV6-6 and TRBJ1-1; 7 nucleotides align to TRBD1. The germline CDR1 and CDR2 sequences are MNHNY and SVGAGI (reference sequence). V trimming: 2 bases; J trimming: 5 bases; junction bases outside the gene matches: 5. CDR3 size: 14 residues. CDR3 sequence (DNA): TGTGCCAGCAGTTACGAGACAGGGTATACTGAAGCTTTCTTT. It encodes CASSYETGYTEAFF.

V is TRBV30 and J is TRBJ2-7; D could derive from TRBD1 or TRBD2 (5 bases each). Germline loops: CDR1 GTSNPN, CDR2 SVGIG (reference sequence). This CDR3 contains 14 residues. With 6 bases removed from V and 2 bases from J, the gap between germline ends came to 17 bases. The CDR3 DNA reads TGTGCCTGTGGTGACCGGGACGGCCCCTACGAGCAGTACTTC. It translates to CACGDRDGPYEQYF.

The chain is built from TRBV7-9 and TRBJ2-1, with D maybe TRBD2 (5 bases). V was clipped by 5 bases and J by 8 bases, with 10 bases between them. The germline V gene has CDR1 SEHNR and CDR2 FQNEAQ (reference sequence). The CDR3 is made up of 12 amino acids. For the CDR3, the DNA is TGTGCCAGCAGCGCACTAGTCTATGAGCAGTTCTTC. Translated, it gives CASSALVYEQFF.

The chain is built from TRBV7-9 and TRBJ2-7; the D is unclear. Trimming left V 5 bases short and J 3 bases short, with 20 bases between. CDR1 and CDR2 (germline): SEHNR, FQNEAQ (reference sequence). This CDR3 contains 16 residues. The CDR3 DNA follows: TGTGCCAGCAGCCCAAGAGTGTCTGAGCCCAGCTACGAGCAGTACTTC. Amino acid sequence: CASSPRVSEPSYEQYF.

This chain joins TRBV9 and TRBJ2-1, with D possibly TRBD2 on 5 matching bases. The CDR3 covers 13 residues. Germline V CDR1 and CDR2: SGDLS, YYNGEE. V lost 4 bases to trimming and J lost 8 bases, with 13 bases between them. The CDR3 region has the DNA TGTGCCAGCAGCCGCGGAACAGCGGATGAGCAGTTCTTC. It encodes CASSRGTADEQFF.

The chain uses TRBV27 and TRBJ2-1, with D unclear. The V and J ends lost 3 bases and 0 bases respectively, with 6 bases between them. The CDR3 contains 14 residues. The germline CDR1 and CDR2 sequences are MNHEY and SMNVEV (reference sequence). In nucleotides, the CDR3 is TGTGCCAGCAGTTTCAGCGTCTCCTACAATGAGCAGTTCTTC. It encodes CASSFSVSYNEQFF.

As DNA, the CDR3 is TGTGCCTGGAGCCCCTCCATCGTCGTCGTGGTATTCTTT. Its translation is CAWSPSIVVVVFF. This chain joins TRBV30 and TRBJ1-1; D is uncertain. Trimming cost V 3 bases and J 14 bases, with 22 bases left between them. This CDR3 is built from 13 residues. Germline CDR1 is GTSNPN and CDR2 is SVGIG (reference sequence).

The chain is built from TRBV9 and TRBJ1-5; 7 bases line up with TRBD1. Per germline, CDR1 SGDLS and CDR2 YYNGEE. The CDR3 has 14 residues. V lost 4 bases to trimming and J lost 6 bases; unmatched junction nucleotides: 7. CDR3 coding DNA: TGTGCCAGCAGCCAGGGGGGGTTTACTCAGCCCCAGCATTTT. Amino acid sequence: CASSQGGFTQPQHF.

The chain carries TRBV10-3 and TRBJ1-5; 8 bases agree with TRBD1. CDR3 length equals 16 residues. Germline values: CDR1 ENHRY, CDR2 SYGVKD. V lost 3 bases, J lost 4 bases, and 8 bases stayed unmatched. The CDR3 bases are TGTGCCATCAGTGAATTTTGGACAGGGTCGAATCAGCCCCAGCATTTT. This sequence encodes CAISEFWTGSNQPQHF.